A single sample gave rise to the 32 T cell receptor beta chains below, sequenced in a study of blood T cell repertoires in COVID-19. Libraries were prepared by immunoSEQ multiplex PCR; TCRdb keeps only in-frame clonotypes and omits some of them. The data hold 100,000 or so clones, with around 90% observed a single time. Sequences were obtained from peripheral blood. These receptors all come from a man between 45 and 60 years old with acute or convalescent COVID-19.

The DNA for the CDR3 is TGTGCCAGTAGAAGGACAGGGGGGAGCAATCAGCCCCAGCATTTT. Translating gives CASRRTGGSNQPQHF. The chain recombines TRBV19 with TRBJ1-5, with 10 bases that match TRBD1. The CDR3 length is 15 residues. CDR1 and CDR2 from the germline V gene are LNHDA and SQIVND (reference sequence). After removal of 6 bases from V and 1 base from J, the junction contained 3 bases not matched to a gene.

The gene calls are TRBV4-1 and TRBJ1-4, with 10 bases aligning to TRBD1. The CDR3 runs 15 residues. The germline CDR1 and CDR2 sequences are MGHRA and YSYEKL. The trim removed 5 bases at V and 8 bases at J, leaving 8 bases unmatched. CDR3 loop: CASSSPGQGNEKLFF. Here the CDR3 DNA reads TGCGCCAGCAGCTCTCCGGGACAGGGGAACGAAAAACTGTTTTTT.

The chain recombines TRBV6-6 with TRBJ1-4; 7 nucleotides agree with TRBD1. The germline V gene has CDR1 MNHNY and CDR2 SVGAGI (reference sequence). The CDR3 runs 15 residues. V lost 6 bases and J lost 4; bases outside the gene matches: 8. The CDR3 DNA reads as TGTGCCAGCAGCTTATCGGACAGGCATAATGAAAAACTGTTTTTT. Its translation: CASSLSDRHNEKLFF.

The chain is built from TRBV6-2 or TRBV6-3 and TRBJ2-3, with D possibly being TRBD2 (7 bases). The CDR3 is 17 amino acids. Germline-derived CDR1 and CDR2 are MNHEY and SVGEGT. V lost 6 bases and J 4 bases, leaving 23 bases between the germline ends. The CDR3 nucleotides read TGTGCCAGCAGCTTCGACTTACAGGGAGGGGGGCCAGATACGCAGTATTTT. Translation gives CASSFDLQGGGPDTQYF.

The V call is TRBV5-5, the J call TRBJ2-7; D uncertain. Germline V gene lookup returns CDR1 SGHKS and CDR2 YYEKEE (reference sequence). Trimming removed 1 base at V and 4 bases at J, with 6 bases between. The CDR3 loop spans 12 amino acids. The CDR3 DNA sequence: TGTGCCAGCAGCTTGTTCTCTTACGAGCAGTACTTC. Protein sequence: CASSLFSYEQYF.

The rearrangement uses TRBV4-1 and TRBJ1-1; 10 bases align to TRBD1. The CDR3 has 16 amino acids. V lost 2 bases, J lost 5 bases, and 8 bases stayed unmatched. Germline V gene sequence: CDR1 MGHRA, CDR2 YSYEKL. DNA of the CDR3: TGCGCCAGCAGCCAATCTCCGGGACAGGGGCTGACTGAAGCTTTCTTT. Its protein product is CASSQSPGQGLTEAFF.

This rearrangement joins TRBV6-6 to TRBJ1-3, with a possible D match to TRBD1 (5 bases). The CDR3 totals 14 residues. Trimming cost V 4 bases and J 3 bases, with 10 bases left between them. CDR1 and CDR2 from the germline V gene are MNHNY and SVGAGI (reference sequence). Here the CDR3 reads CASSSRDFGNTIYF. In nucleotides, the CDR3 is TGTGCCAGCAGTTCGAGGGACTTTGGAAACACCATATATTTT.

In DNA form, the CDR3 reads TGTGCCAGCAGCTTGGGGACACAGGGTGGCTACACCTTC. Translating gives CASSLGTQGGYTF. The chain joins TRBV5-5 to TRBJ1-2; tentatively, D is TRBD1 (6 bases). Trimming removed 0 bases at V and 7 bases at J, with 10 bases between. The CDR3 totals 13 residues. Germline lookup yields CDR1 SGHKS and CDR2 YYEKEE (reference sequence). The full variable domain, completed using reference TRBV5-5 and TRBJ1-2, is DAGVTQSPTHLIKTRGQQVTLRCSPISGHKSVSWYQQVLGQGPQFIFQYYEKEERGRGNFPDRFSARQFPNYSSELNVNALLLGDSALYLCASSLGTQGGYTFGSGTRLTVV.

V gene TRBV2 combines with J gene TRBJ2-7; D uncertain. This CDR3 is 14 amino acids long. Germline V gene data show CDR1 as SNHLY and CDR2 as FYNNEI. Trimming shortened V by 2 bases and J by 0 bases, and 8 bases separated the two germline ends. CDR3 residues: CASSELASSYEQYF. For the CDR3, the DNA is TGTGCCAGCAGTGAATTGGCCAGCTCCTACGAGCAGTACTTC.

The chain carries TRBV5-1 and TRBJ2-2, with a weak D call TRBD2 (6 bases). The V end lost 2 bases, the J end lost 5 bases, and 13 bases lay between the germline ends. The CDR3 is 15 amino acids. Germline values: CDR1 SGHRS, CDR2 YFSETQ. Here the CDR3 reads CASSFLGGETGELFF. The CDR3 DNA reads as TGCGCCAGCAGCTTTCTTGGCGGGGAGACCGGGGAGCTGTTTTTT.

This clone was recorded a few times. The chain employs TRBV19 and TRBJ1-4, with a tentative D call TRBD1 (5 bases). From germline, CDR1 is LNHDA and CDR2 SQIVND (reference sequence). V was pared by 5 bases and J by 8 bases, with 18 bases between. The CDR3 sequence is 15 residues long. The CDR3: CASSYQGSLREKLFF. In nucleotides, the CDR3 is TGTGCCAGTAGTTATCAGGGTTCCCTCCGGGAAAAACTGTTTTTT.

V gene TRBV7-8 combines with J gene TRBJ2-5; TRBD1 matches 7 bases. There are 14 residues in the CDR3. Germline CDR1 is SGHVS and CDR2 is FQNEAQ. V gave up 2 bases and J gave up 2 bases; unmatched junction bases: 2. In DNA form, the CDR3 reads TGTGCCAGCAGCTTAAGGGACAGACAAGAGACCCAGTACTTC. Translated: CASSLRDRQETQYF.

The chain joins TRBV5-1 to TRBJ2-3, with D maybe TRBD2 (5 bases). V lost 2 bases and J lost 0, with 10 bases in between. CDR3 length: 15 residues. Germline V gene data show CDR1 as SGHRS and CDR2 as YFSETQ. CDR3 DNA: TGCGCCAGCAGCTTCTCGGGGAGTAGCACAGATACGCAGTATTTT. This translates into CASSFSGSSTDTQYF.

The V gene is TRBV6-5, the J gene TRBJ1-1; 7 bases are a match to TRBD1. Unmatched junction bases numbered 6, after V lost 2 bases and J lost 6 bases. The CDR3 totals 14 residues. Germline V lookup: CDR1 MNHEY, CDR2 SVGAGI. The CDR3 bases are TGTGCCAGCAGTTACGCACAGGGGAAGGCTGAAGCTTTCTTT. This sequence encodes CASSYAQGKAEAFF.

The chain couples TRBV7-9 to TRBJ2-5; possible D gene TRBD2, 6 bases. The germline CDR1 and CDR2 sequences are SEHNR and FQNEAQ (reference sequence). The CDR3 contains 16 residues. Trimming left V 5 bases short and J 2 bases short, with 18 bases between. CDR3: CASSRAGGATQETQYF. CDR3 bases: TGTGCCAGCAGCAGAGCGGGCGGCGCGACACAAGAGACCCAGTACTTC.

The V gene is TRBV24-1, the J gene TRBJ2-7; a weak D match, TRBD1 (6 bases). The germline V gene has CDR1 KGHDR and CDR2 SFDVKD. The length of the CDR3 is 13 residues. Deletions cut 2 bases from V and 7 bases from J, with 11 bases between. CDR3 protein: CATSDSNQGEQYF. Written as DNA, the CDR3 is TGTGCCACCAGTGATTCTAACCAGGGGGAGCAGTACTTC.

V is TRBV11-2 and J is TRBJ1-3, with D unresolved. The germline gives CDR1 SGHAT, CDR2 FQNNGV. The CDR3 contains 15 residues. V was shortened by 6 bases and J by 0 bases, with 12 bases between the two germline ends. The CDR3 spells CASSLRLNSGNTIYF. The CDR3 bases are TGTGCCAGCAGTTTGAGGCTCAACTCTGGAAACACCATATATTTT.

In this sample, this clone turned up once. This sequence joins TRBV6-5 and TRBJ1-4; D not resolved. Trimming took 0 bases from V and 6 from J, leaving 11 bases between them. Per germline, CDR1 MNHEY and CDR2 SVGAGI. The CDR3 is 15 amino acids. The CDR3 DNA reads TGTGCCAGCAGTTACTCGATGGTACGCGATGAAAAACTGTTTTTT. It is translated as CASSYSMVRDEKLFF.

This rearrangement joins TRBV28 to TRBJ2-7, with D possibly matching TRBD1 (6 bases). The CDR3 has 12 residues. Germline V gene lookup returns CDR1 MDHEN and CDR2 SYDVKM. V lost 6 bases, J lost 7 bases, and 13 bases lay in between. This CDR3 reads CASRQGSREQYF. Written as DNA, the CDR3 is TGTGCCAGCAGACAGGGATCGAGGGAGCAGTACTTC.

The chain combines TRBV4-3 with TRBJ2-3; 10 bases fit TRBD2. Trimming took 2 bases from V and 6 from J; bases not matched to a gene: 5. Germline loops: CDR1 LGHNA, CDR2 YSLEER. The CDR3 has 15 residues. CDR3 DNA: TGCGCCAGCAGCCAATCTAGCGGGGGATCCGATACGCAGTATTTT. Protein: CASSQSSGGSDTQYF.

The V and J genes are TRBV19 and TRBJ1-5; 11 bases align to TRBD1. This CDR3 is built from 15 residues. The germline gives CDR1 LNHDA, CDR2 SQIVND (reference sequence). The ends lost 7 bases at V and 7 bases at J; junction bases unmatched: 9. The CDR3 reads CASTGGQGVKQPQHF. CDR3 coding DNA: TGTGCCAGTACGGGGGGACAGGGGGTGAAACAGCCCCAGCATTTT.

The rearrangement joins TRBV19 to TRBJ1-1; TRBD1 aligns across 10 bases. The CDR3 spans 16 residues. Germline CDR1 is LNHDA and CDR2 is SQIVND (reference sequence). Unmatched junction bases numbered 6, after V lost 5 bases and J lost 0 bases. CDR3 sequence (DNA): TGTGCCAGTAGTCCAGGGACAGGGGCCTTGAACACTGAAGCTTTCTTT. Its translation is CASSPGTGALNTEAFF.

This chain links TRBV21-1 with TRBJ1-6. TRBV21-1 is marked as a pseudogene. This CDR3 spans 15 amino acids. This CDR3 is CASSKTGVYNSPLHF. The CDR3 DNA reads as TGTGCCAGCAGCAAGACGGGAGTTTATAATTCACCCCTCCACTTT.

This chain's CDR3 is CASSYSGTANSPLHF. As DNA, the CDR3 is TGTGCCAGCAGCTACTCTGGGACAGCTAATTCACCCCTCCACTTT. This chain joins TRBV28 and TRBJ1-6, with 7 bases matching TRBD1. J was trimmed by 6 bases and V by 6 bases; bases with no gene match: 8. The CDR3 sequence is 15 residues long. Germline V gene data show CDR1 as MDHEN and CDR2 as SYDVKM. The whole variable domain, filled in from reference TRBV28 and TRBJ1-6, reads DVKVTQSSRYLVKRTGEKVFLECVQDMDHENMFWYRQDPGLGLRLIYFSYDVKMKEKGDIPEGYSVSREKKERFSLILESASTNQTSMYLCASSYSGTANSPLHFGNGTRLTVT.

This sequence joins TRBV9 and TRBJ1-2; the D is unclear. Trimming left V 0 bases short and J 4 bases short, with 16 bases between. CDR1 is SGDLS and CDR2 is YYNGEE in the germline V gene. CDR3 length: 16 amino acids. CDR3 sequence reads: CASSVAYRGSPYGYTF. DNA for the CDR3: TGTGCCAGCAGCGTAGCTTACCGGGGATCCCCCTATGGCTACACCTTC.

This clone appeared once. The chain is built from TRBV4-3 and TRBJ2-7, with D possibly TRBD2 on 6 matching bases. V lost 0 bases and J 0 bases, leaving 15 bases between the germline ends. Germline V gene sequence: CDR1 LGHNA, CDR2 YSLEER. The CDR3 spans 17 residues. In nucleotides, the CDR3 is TGCGCCAGCAGCCAAGATCGGGGTAGCGGATACTCCTACGAGCAGTACTTC. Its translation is CASSQDRGSGYSYEQYF.

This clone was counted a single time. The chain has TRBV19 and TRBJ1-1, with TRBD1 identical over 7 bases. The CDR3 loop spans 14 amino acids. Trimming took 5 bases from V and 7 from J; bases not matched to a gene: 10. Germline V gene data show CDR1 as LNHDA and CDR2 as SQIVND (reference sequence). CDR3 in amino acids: CASSATGAQVEAFF. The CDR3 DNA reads TGTGCCAGTAGTGCAACAGGGGCCCAGGTTGAAGCTTTCTTT.

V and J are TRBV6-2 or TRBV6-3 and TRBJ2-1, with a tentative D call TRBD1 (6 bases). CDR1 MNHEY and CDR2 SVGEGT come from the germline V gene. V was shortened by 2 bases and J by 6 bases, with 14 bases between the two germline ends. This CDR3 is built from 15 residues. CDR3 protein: CASSYTGLYSNEQFF. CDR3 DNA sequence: TGTGCCAGCAGTTACACAGGGTTGTATAGCAATGAGCAGTTCTTC.

The DNA of the CDR3 is TGTGCCAGCAGGGCTAACGCGGGGAGGACTGAAGCTTTCTTT. Protein: CASRANAGRTEAFF. This chain links TRBV7-8 with TRBJ1-1; no firm D call. Germline values: CDR1 SGHVS, CDR2 FQNEAQ. This CDR3 is 14 amino acids long. Trimming pared 6 bases from V and 5 bases from J, leaving 16 bases between. Filled out from reference TRBV7-8 and TRBJ1-1, the complete variable domain reads GAGVSQSPRYKVAKRGQDVALRCDPISGHVSLFWYQQALGQGPEFLTYFQNEAQLDKSGLPSDRFFAERPEGSVSTLKIQRTQQEDSAVYLCASRANAGRTEAFFGQGTRLTVV.

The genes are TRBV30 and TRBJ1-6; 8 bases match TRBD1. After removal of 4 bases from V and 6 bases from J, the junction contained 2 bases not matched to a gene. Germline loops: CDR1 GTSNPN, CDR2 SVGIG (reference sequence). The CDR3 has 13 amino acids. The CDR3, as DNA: TGTGCCTGGATCACAGGGGGTAATTCACCCCTCCACTTT. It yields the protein CAWITGGNSPLHF.

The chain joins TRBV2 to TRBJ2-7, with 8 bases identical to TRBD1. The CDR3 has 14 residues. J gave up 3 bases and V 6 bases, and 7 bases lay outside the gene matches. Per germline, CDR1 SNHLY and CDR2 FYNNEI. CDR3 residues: CASRRTGTNYEQYF. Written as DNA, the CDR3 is TGTGCCAGCAGGCGGACAGGGACGAACTACGAGCAGTACTTC.

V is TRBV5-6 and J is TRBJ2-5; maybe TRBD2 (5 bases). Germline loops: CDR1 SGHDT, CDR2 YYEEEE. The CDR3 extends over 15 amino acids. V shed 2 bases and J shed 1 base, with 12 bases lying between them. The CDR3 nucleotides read TGTGCCAGCAGCTTCGGACTCACCGTCCAAGAGACCCAGTACTTC. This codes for CASSFGLTVQETQYF. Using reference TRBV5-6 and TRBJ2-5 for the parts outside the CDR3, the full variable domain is DAGVTQSPTHLIKTRGQQVTLRCSPKSGHDTVSWYQQALGQGPQFIFQYYEEEERQRGNFPDRFSGHQFPNYSSELNVNALLLGDSALYLCASSFGLTVQETQYFGPGTRLLVL.